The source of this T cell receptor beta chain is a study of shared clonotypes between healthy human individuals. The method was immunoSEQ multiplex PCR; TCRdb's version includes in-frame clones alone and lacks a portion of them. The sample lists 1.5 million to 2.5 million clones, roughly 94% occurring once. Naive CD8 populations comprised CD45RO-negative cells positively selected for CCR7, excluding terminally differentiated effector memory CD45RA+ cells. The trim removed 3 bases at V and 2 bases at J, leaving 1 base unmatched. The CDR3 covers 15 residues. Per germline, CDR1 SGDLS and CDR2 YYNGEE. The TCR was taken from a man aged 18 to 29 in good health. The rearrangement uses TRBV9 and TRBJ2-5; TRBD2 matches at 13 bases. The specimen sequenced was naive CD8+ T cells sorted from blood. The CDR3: CASSELAGGQETQYF. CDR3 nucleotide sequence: TGTGCCAGCAGCGAACTAGCGGGGGGGCAAGAGACCCAGTACTTC.